This TCR beta chain was observed in a study of blood T cell repertoires in COVID-19. On the study more broadly: Samples of COVID-19 (acute and convalescent) were obtained from the United States, Italy and Spain. Nucleic acid was either cDNA or gDNA, and it came from T cells, B-cell-depleted T cells, or PBMCs.

As processed by the authors: Cell counts per sample came from amplifying reference gene primers. The assay was immunoSEQ multiplex PCR, and TCRdb's table has in-frame clones only and misses some. Clonal size and the V and J genes are those of that table, whereas D and trimming came from the DNA. The sample includes about 88,000 clones, roughly nine tenths seen only once; the top ten take more than 1.5%. CDR1 SNHLY and CDR2 FYNNEI come from the germline V gene. The germline V and J ends were trimmed by 3 bases and 4 bases, with 14 bases remaining between them. The CDR3 spans 15 residues. This sequence joins TRBV2 and TRBJ2-3, with D maybe TRBD1 (5 bases). The receptor was isolated from a human donor with active COVID-19. The donor label of this sample is uncertain. Material for sequencing was peripheral blood. As DNA, the CDR3 is TGTGCCAGCAGTGATAGGAGCAGGGATCCAGATACGCAGTATTTT. It encodes CASSDRSRDPDTQYF.